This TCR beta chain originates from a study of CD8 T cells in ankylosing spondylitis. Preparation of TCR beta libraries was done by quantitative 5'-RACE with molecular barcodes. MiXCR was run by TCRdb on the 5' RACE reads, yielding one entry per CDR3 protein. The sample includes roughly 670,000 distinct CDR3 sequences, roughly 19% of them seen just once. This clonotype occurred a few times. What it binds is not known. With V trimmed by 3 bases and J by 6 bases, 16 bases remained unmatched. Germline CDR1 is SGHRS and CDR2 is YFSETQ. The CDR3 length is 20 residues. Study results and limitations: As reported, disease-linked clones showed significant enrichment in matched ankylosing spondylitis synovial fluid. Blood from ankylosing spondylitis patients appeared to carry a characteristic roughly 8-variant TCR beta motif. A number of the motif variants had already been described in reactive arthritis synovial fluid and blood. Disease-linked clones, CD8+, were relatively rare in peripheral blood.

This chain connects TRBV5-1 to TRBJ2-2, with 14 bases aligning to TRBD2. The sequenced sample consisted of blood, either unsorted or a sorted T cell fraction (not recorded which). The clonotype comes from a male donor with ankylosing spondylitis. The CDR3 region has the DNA TGCGCCAGCAGCTCCTCCGGGACTAGCGGGAGACTGATGTTCTCCGGGGAGCTGTTTTTT. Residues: CASSSSGTSGRLMFSGELFF.